The T cell receptor beta chain described here comes from a study of OX40 agonist ivuxolimab in advanced cancers. For the study at large: Ivuxolimab, which is an agonistic anti-OX40 (CD134) antibody, was administered to the patients. Study results and limitations: Both blood CD4+ and CD8+ T cells showed clonal growth by week 6 at 0.1 to 3.0 mg/kg. Mean expanded clone counts were higher in CD8+ than CD4+ T cells.

The germline gives CDR1 MNHEY, CDR2 SMNVEV (reference sequence). V shed 10 bases and J shed 1 base, with 15 bases lying between them. This CDR3 region has 14 residues. As for this clone: Its antigen is not identified.

Clones were sequenced by immunoSEQ multiplex PCR, and TCRdb holds only the in-frame ones, with some missing. The data show fewer than 60,000 clones, about 85% seen once. This receptor was taken from an adult with an advanced solid tumor such as melanoma, head and neck, liver or kidney cancer. This sequence joins TRBV27 and TRBJ2-3; D is tentatively TRBD1 or TRBD2 (6 bases each). The sample in question was CD4+ or CD8+ T cells sorted from blood, obtained in a trial of the OX40 agonist ivuxolimab. CDR3 bases: TGTGCCACCGGCCCGGGGGCAGGCACAGATACGCAGTATTTT. The encoded protein is CATGPGAGTDTQYF.